This T cell receptor beta chain was sequenced for a study of cytomegalovirus exposure and HLA in healthy donors. The study's findings and limits: Accounts indicate the classifier identified cytomegalovirus status with strong specificity and sensitivity. Common viral pathogens were later found to be apparently linked to several of the most significant clusters.

As for this clone: As yet, its antigen is unknown.

The PCR had 60 Vbeta and 13 Jbeta primers. This table comes from immunoSEQ multiplex PCR, and its TCRdb copy is limited to in-frame clones, with some not included. The sample carries some 210,000 clones, more than 75% recorded once. The CDR3 totals 16 residues. Sequenced: PBMCs. The chain links TRBV21-1 to TRBJ2-1; the DNA was not compared with TRBD2, the D call given in the table. TRBV21-1 is an annotated pseudogene. The receptor's source is a male donor in good health and CMV-seronegative. The CDR3 region is CASSKAVSGTSGEQFF. The CDR3 DNA is TGTGCCAGCAGCAAAGCGGTTTCCGGGACTAGCGGAGAGCAGTTCTTC.